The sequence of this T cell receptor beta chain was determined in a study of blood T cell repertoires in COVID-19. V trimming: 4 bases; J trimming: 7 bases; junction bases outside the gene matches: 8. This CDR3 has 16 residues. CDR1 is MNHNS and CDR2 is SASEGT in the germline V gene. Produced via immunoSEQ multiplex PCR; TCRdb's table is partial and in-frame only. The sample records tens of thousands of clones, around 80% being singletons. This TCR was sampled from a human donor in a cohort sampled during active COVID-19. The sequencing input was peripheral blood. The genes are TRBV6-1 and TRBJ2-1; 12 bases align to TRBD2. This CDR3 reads CASSGQLAGGGNEQFF. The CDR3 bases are TGTGCCAGCAGTGGCCAACTAGCGGGGGGTGGGAATGAGCAGTTCTTC.